The present entry profiles one T cell receptor beta chain with its context. The data belong to a study of OX40 agonist ivuxolimab in advanced cancers. Study-wide context: The eligibility criteria allowed prior anti-PD-1, anti-PD-L1 or anti-CTLA-4 therapy, and roughly 39% had some.

With V trimmed by 0 bases and J by 1 base, 7 bases remained unmatched. This CDR3 has 18 amino acids. Germline V lookup: CDR1 MGHRA, CDR2 YSYEKL. Using immunoSEQ multiplex PCR, the repertoire was profiled, and TCRdb retains in-frame clones only, with some absent. This sample carries 55,000 to 85,000 clones, roughly 85% of them seen once, and the ten largest clones take roughly 1.3%. This chain connects TRBV4-1 to TRBJ1-5; 9 bases line up with TRBD1. Source: CD4+ or CD8+ T cells sorted from blood, taken in a trial of the OX40 agonist ivuxolimab. The receptor comes from an adult with an advanced solid tumor such as melanoma, head and neck, liver or kidney cancer. The chain's CDR3 is CASSQEGTGRGSNQPQHF. The CDR3 DNA sequence: TGCGCCAGCAGCCAAGAAGGGACAGGGAGAGGAAGCAATCAGCCCCAGCATTTT.